These 31 T cell receptor beta chains originate from one sample sequenced in a study of blood T cell repertoires in COVID-19. Using immunoSEQ multiplex PCR, the repertoire was profiled, and TCRdb retains in-frame clones only, with some absent. The sample consists of 35,000 to 40,000 clones, 70% to 90% of them appearing once. Sequencing was carried out using peripheral blood. These receptors were taken from a man aged 65 to 79 with active COVID-19.

The chain recombines TRBV28 with TRBJ1-3; no clear D. CDR1 is MDHEN, CDR2 SYDVKM, per germline. This CDR3 has 10 residues. V was pared by 8 bases and J by 8 bases, with 7 bases between. Here the CDR3 DNA reads TGTGCCAGCTTGCAGGACACCATATATTTT. This encodes CASLQDTIYF.

This rearrangement joins TRBV18 to TRBJ2-1; 10 bases are a match to TRBD1. The CDR3 sequence is 15 residues long. Germline assignment: CDR1 KGHSH and CDR2 LQKENI. The V gene end was trimmed by 2 bases and the J gene end by 9 bases; junction bases not matched to a gene: 7. Written as DNA, the CDR3 is TGTGCCAGCTCACCAGGGCGGACAGGGGGGAGTGAGCAGTTCTTC. Amino acid sequence: CASSPGRTGGSEQFF.

The chain carries TRBV4-3 and TRBJ2-5; 7 nucleotides agree with TRBD2. The CDR3 covers 16 residues. With 1 base clipped from V and 4 bases from J, the junction kept 9 bases outside the gene matches. Germline values: CDR1 LGHNA, CDR2 YSLEER. This chain's CDR3 is CASSQGTWGGRETQYF. The CDR3 nucleotides read TGCGCCAGCAGCCAAGGGACCTGGGGGGGTCGAGAGACCCAGTACTTC.

For the CDR3, the DNA is TGTGCCAGCAGCCAGACACTAGCGGGGGCACGAGATACGCAGTATTTT. Its protein is CASSQTLAGARDTQYF. This chain links TRBV7-3 with TRBJ2-3; 11 nucleotides align to TRBD2. Per germline, CDR1 SGHTA and CDR2 FQGTGA. V lost 5 bases, J lost 5 bases, and 9 bases stayed unmatched. The CDR3 loop spans 16 amino acids.

V usage is TRBV21-1 and J usage is TRBJ2-3; the DNA was not used to check the table's D call, TRBD2. TRBV21-1 is given as a pseudogene. CDR3 length: 16 residues. In DNA, the CDR3 is TGTGCCAGCAGCAGAGAGCGGGGGCCGAGCACAGATACGCAGTATTTT. Its translation is CASSRERGPSTDTQYF.

This clone was observed a few times. The same CDR3 arises from other DNA sequences in this sample as well. This chain connects TRBV10-3 to TRBJ2-1; D not certain. This CDR3 region has 15 residues. From germline, CDR1 is ENHRY and CDR2 SYGVKD. Between the trimmed V and J ends, which lost 0 bases and 5 bases, there was a span of 11 bases. CDR3 coding DNA: TGTGCCATCAGTGAGTCGACAAGCAGGCACAATGAGCAGTTCTTC. Protein sequence: CAISESTSRHNEQFF.

This chain connects TRBV5-8 to TRBJ2-7, with 8 bases identical to TRBD1. The CDR3 consists of 15 residues. CDR1 and CDR2 (germline): SGHTS, YDEGEE. V dropped 4 bases and J dropped 0; count of bases not matched to a gene: 6. This chain's CDR3 is CASSRHGTGSYEQYF. In nucleotides, the CDR3 is TGTGCCAGCAGCCGTCATGGGACAGGCTCCTACGAGCAGTACTTC.

This CDR3 is CAILGDRGETQYF. In DNA, the CDR3 is TGTGCCATCCTCGGGGACAGGGGTGAGACCCAGTACTTC. V and J are TRBV28 and TRBJ2-5; the match to TRBD1 covers 10 bases. CDR3 length: 13 residues. J lost 5 bases, V lost 10 bases, and 7 bases had no gene match. In germline, CDR1 is MDHEN, CDR2 SYDVKM.

This sequence joins TRBV5-8 and TRBJ2-5; D unclear. The length of the CDR3 is 14 residues. Trimming shortened V by 3 bases and J by 1 base, and 10 bases separated the two germline ends. CDR1 SGHTS and CDR2 YDEGEE come from the germline V gene. CDR3 sequence: CASSSPTVQETQYF. In nucleotides, the CDR3 is TGTGCCAGCAGCTCTCCCACTGTCCAAGAGACCCAGTACTTC. Looking up the rest from reference TRBV5-8 and TRBJ2-5 gives the full variable domain: EAGVTQSPTHLIKTRGQQATLRCSPISGHTSVYWYQQALGLGLQFLLWYDEGEERNRGNFPPRFSGRQFPNYSSELNVNALELEDSALYLCASSSPTVQETQYFGPGTRLLVL.

This clone was seen a handful of times. This specimen includes other DNA sequences encoding the same CDR3. The V gene is TRBV6-5, the J gene TRBJ2-3; 8 bases agree with TRBD2. CDR1 is MNHEY, CDR2 SVGAGI, per germline. Unmatched junction bases numbered 4, after V lost 8 bases and J lost 0 bases. The CDR3 loop spans 14 amino acids. The CDR3 loop reads CASESGGSTDTQYF. The CDR3 DNA follows: TGTGCCAGCGAAAGCGGGGGAAGCACAGATACGCAGTATTTT.

This clone was seen only a few times. V is TRBV3-1 (or the pseudogene TRBV3-2) and J is TRBJ2-3; D is uncertain. The germline gives CDR1 LGHDT, CDR2 YNNKEL (reference sequence). The length of the CDR3 is 15 residues. The V and J ends lost 3 bases and 2 bases respectively, with 12 bases between them. The CDR3 DNA reads as TGTGCCAGCAGCCAGCTACCTCCTCTCACAGATACGCAGTATTTT. Protein product: CASSQLPPLTDTQYF.

This chain links TRBV7-3 with TRBJ2-1; 7 bases align to TRBD2. Trimming removed 4 bases from V and 7 bases from J; junction bases left unmatched: 10. The CDR3 covers 15 residues. The germline gives CDR1 SGHTA, CDR2 FQGTGA. CDR3 DNA sequence: TGTGCCAGCAGCTCCTGGGCGGGAGTAAAAAATGAGCAGTTCTTC. It translates to CASSSWAGVKNEQFF. The full variable domain, with the rest looked up from reference TRBV7-3 and TRBJ2-1, is GAGVSQTPSNKVTEKGKYVELRCDPISGHTALYWYRQSLGQGPEFLIYFQGTGAADDSGLPNDRFFAVRPEGSVSTLKIQRTERGDSAVYLCASSSWAGVKNEQFFGPGTRLTVL.

This clone was seen more than once but under ten times. J is TRBJ2-3 and V is TRBV18; a weak D match, TRBD2 (6 bases). The germline V gene has CDR1 KGHSH and CDR2 LQKENI. V was cut by 4 bases and J by 6 bases, with 20 bases left in between. The CDR3 has 16 amino acids. CDR3: CASSLNRDSVGDTQYF. CDR3 bases: TGTGCCAGCTCACTCAACCGGGACTCAGTTGGGGATACGCAGTATTTT.

V and J are TRBV18 and TRBJ2-7, with TRBD1 matching over 7 bases. The CDR3 contains 16 residues. V lost 2 bases, J lost 3 bases, and 10 bases stayed unmatched. Germline V lookup: CDR1 KGHSH, CDR2 LQKENI. This chain's CDR3 is CASSPSVTGAIYEQYF. CDR3 DNA sequence: TGTGCCAGCTCACCATCAGTTACAGGGGCGATCTACGAGCAGTACTTC.

V and J are TRBV7-9 and TRBJ2-1; 7 bases are a match to TRBD1. J gave up 8 bases and V 6 bases, and 4 bases lay outside the gene matches. The CDR3 has 12 residues. Germline CDR1 SEHNR, CDR2 FQNEAQ (reference sequence). CDR3 amino acids: CASRKTGDEQFF. Written as DNA, the CDR3 is TGTGCCAGCAGAAAAACAGGGGATGAGCAGTTCTTC.

In this sample, this clone turned up a few times. J is TRBJ1-6 and V is TRBV18; TRBD1 might be the D (5 bases). With 4 bases removed from V and 7 bases from J, the gap between germline ends came to 11 bases. Per the germline V gene, CDR1 is KGHSH and CDR2 is LQKENI. The CDR3 runs 14 residues. The CDR3 here is CASSLDRRNSPLHF. Written as DNA, the CDR3 is TGTGCCAGCTCACTCGACAGAAGAAATTCACCCCTCCACTTT.

This clone was counted once. The V gene is TRBV27, the J gene TRBJ1-5; D is unresolved. The CDR3 is made up of 14 amino acids. Trimming took off 7 bases at V and 3 bases at J, with 13 bases between the two ends. CDR1 is MNHEY, CDR2 SMNVEV, per germline (reference sequence). CDR3 amino acids: CASMRIYSNQPQHF. The CDR3 DNA sequence: TGTGCCAGCATGAGGATCTACTCCAATCAGCCCCAGCATTTT.

The chain links TRBV18 to TRBJ1-4; TRBD1 matches at 7 bases. In germline, CDR1 is KGHSH, CDR2 LQKENI. This CDR3 contains 12 residues. J gave up 6 bases and V 6 bases, and 1 base lay outside the gene matches. CDR3 in DNA: TGTGCCAGCTCCCAGGGGGATGAAAAACTGTTTTTT. It codes for CASSQGDEKLFF.

The CDR3 sequence: CASSQEARTYEQYF. Written as DNA, the CDR3 is TGCGCCAGCAGCCAAGAGGCGCGGACCTACGAGCAGTACTTC. The chain joins TRBV4-3 to TRBJ2-7; D not resolved. CDR1 is LGHNA, CDR2 YSLEER, per germline. The CDR3 consists of 14 residues. Trimming cost V 0 bases and J 2 bases, with 8 bases left between them.

The chain couples TRBV19 to TRBJ1-5; 8 positions match TRBD1. Per the germline V gene, CDR1 is LNHDA and CDR2 is SQIVND (reference sequence). V was clipped by 9 bases and J by 6 bases; unmatched bases: 10. The CDR3 length is 14 residues. CDR3 region: CASSRDRLSQPQHF. DNA of the CDR3: TGTGCCAGCTCTCGGGACAGGTTAAGTCAGCCCCAGCATTTT.

This sequence joins TRBV7-2 and TRBJ2-3; TRBD2 matches at 12 bases. This CDR3 is 18 amino acids long. The germline CDR1 and CDR2 sequences are SGHTA and FQGNSA. The junction had 11 bases not matched to a gene; V was cut back by 1 base and J by 6 bases. The CDR3 spells CASSLVTIRLAGVDTQYF. The CDR3 DNA is TGTGCCAGCAGCTTAGTGACTATTAGACTAGCGGGGGTGGATACGCAGTATTTT.

V gene TRBV7-2 combines with J gene TRBJ1-2, with 8 bases aligning to TRBD1. The ends lost 5 bases at V and 6 bases at J; junction bases unmatched: 8. Germline CDR1 and CDR2: SGHTA and FQGNSA. The length of the CDR3 is 14 residues. In nucleotides, the CDR3 is TGTGCCAGCAGCCCCGACAGGGGTGGGCATGGCTACACCTTC. Its protein is CASSPDRGGHGYTF. The variable domain in full, with the rest retrieved from reference TRBV7-2 and TRBJ1-2, is GAGVSQSPSNKVTEKGKDVELRCDPISGHTALYWYRQSLGQGLEFLIYFQGNSAPDKSGLPSDRFSAERTGGSVSTLTIQRTQQEDSAVYLCASSPDRGGHGYTFGSGTRLTVV.

V usage is TRBV11-2 and J usage is TRBJ2-1, with no clear D. Germline CDR1 is SGHAT and CDR2 is FQNNGV. The CDR3 is made up of 16 amino acids. V gave up 0 bases and J gave up 4 bases, with 13 bases separating them. CDR3 in DNA: TGTGCCAGCAGCTTAGATCAAATCTCACAATACAATGAGCAGTTCTTC. The encoded protein is CASSLDQISQYNEQFF.

The chain joins TRBV7-9 to TRBJ1-6; the D is unclear. Germline CDR1 reads SEHNR; CDR2 reads FQNEAQ (reference sequence). The germline V and J ends were trimmed by 3 bases and 14 bases, with 8 bases remaining between them. This CDR3 has 11 amino acids. This chain's CDR3 is CASSFLETLHF. As DNA, the CDR3 is TGTGCCAGCAGCTTCCTTGAGACCCTCCACTTT. The whole variable domain, filled in from reference TRBV7-9 and TRBJ1-6, reads DTGVSQNPRHKITKRGQNVTFRCDPISEHNRLYWYRQTLGQGPEFLTYFQNEAQLEKSRLLSDRFSAERPKGSFSTLEIQRTEQGDSAMYLCASSFLETLHFGNGTRLTVT.

This chain links TRBV7-8 with TRBJ2-7; 9 nucleotides match TRBD2. The CDR3 is 16 residues long. Unmatched junction bases numbered 7, after V lost 3 bases and J lost 1 base. From germline, CDR1 is SGHVS and CDR2 FQNEAQ. This chain's CDR3 is CASSFKGTSPSYEQYF. In nucleotides, the CDR3 is TGTGCCAGCAGCTTTAAGGGGACTAGCCCTTCCTACGAGCAGTACTTC.

A few counts support this clone. The chain recombines TRBV7-2 with TRBJ1-2, with TRBD1 matching 7 bases. Germline V CDR1 and CDR2: SGHTA, FQGNSA. CDR3 length: 16 residues. Trimming cost V 1 base and J 4 bases; bases outside gene matches: 9. The CDR3 spells CASSLVRGQPLYGYTF. The CDR3 DNA sequence: TGTGCCAGCAGCTTAGTTAGGGGACAGCCCCTCTATGGCTACACCTTC.

The chain combines TRBV4-3 with TRBJ1-1; the D gene is possibly TRBD1 (5 bases). Germline lookup yields CDR1 LGHNA and CDR2 YSLEER. Trimming took off 0 bases at V and 4 bases at J, with 15 bases between the two ends. The CDR3 consists of 16 residues. The CDR3 region has the DNA TGCGCCAGCAGCCAAGATCCGCCGCCGGGGGGCACTGAAGCTTTCTTT. It yields the protein CASSQDPPPGGTEAFF.

The genes are TRBV2 and TRBJ1-2; possible D gene TRBD1, 6 bases. Between the trimmed V and J ends, which lost 7 bases and 2 bases, there was a span of 17 bases. Germline lookup yields CDR1 SNHLY and CDR2 FYNNEI. This CDR3 has 15 amino acids. The DNA for the CDR3 is TGTGCCAGCAAAGGGGGGGTCTGGGGAAACTATGGCTACACCTTC. Translating gives CASKGGVWGNYGYTF.

The sample holds a few counts of this clone. The genes are TRBV7-9 and TRBJ2-2; 7 bases map to TRBD2. CDR3 length equals 16 residues. Germline values: CDR1 SEHNR, CDR2 FQNEAQ (reference sequence). V shed 3 bases, J shed 3 bases, and the junction held 7 bases outside the gene matches. Here the CDR3 reads CASSFSSGFYTGELFF. In nucleotides, the CDR3 is TGTGCCAGCAGCTTCAGTAGCGGGTTTTACACCGGGGAGCTGTTTTTT.

CDR3 nucleotide sequence: TGTGCCAGCAGGAGGAGACAGGGGTTGATAGAGACCCAGTACTTC. It translates to CASRRRQGLIETQYF. This chain joins TRBV28 and TRBJ2-5; the match to TRBD1 covers 8 bases. V trimming: 6 bases; J trimming: 4 bases; junction bases outside the gene matches: 10. Germline V gene lookup returns CDR1 MDHEN and CDR2 SYDVKM. The CDR3 runs to 15 residues.

V is TRBV5-8 and J is TRBJ1-5; D is undetermined. The CDR3 has 18 residues. Germline-derived CDR1 and CDR2 are SGHTS and YDEGEE. Trimming removed 0 bases from V and 0 bases from J, with 16 bases in between. CDR3: CASSLVWSATYSNQPQHF. The CDR3 region has the DNA TGTGCCAGCAGCTTGGTCTGGTCCGCGACTTATAGCAATCAGCCCCAGCATTTT.